The clone carrying this T cell receptor (beta chain) was detected ten times or more. Its antigen is still unknown. The read ends 3 residues before the CDR3 terminus; that terminus is restored from the germline J gene. The data are from a study of T cell clonality in common variable immunodeficiency. Study-wide results and caveats: The cause of increased CVID clonality remains unclear without subpopulation sequencing.

Sequenced by immunoSEQ multiplex PCR; TCRdb stores in-frame clones only, minus some. The sample presents tens of thousands of clones, none singletons. Trimming took off 3 bases at V and 1 base at J, with 14 bases between the two ends. CDR1 is DFQATT and CDR2 is SNEGSKA in the germline V gene (reference sequence). This CDR3 has 15 residues. Patients and controls were mostly of Caucasian heritage. V usage is TRBV20-1 and J usage is TRBJ2-3; D gene uncertain. The sequence came from a person aged 18 to 75 in good health. The sequencing input was peripheral blood mononuclear cells. CDR3 bases read: TGCAGTGCTAGTAGGCGGATCCTGGGCACAGATACG. Encoded protein: CSASRRILGTDT. The complete CDR3 reads CSASRRILGTDTQYF.